In this sample, the clone carrying this TCR beta chain turned up many times. TCRdb reprocessed the 5' RACE reads with MiXCR, giving one entry per CDR3 protein. The data show hundreds of thousands of distinct CDR3 sequences, 8% to 9% seen once. This record comes from a study of identical twins. The CDR3 runs 14 residues. V was cut by 6 bases and J by 0 bases, with 10 bases left in between. Germline CDR1 reads MRHNA; CDR2 reads SNTAGT. The same sample was also used in a study of yellow fever vaccine responses in identical twins.

The receptor was isolated from a young woman in good health. The rearrangement joins TRBV6-4 to TRBJ2-3, with D unresolved. Input material: PBMCs. As DNA, the CDR3 is TGTGCCAGCAGCGCCTCCAGTAGCACAGATACGCAGTATTTT. Translating it yields CASSASSSTDTQYF.